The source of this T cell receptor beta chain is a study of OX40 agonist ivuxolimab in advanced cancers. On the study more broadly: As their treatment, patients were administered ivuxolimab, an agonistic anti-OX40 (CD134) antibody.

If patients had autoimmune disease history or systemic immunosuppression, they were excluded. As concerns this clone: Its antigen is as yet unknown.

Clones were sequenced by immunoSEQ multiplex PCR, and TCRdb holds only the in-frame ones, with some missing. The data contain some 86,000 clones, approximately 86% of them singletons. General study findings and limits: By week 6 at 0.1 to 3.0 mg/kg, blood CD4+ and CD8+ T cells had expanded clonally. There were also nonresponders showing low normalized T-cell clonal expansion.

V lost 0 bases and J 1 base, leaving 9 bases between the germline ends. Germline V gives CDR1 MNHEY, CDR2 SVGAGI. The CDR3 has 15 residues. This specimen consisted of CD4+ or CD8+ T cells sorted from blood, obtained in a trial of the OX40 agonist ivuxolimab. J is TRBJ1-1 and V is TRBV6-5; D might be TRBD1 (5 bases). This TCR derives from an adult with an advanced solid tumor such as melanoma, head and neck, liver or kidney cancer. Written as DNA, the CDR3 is TGTGCCAGCAGTTACTCCTCGGGACCGAACACTGAAGCTTTCTTT. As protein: CASSYSSGPNTEAFF.